One sample yielded the 9 T cell receptor beta chains listed below, sequenced in a study of early T cells in non-severe SARS-CoV-2 infection. A single record per CDR3 protein comes from TCRdb applying MiXCR to the 5' RACE reads. Of 50,000 to 55,000 distinct CDR3 sequences listed, around 9.1% were seen once; the top ten hold 4.2%. Sequencing used whole blood. These receptors originate from an adult who was a healthcare worker with PCR-confirmed SARS-CoV-2 infection or an uninfected control (not recorded which).

The rearrangement joins TRBV30 to TRBJ1-1; 7 nucleotides line up with TRBD1. The CDR3 extends over 13 amino acids. V dropped 5 bases and J dropped 0; count of bases not matched to a gene: 3. Per the germline V gene, CDR1 is GTSNPN and CDR2 is SVGIG (reference sequence). In nucleotides, the CDR3 is TGTGCCTGGGACAGGGCTATGAACACTGAAGCTTTCTTT. Amino acid sequence: CAWDRAMNTEAFF. The variable domain in full, completed from reference TRBV30 and TRBJ1-1, reads SQTIHQWPATLVQPVGSPLSLECTVEGTSNPNLYWYRQAAGRGLQLLFYSVGIGQISSEVPQNLSASRPQDRQFILSSKKLLLSDSGFYLCAWDRAMNTEAFFGQGTRLTVV.

At least ten counts were recorded for this clonotype. The V and J genes are TRBV20-1 and TRBJ1-1, with TRBD1 as a possible D gene (6 bases). From germline, CDR1 is DFQATT and CDR2 SNEGSKA (reference sequence). The length of the CDR3 is 14 residues. V was cut by 0 bases and J by 2 bases, with 10 bases left in between. The CDR3, as DNA: TGCAGTGCTAGAGATAACAGGGCCAACACTGAAGCTTTCTTT. As protein: CSARDNRANTEAFF.

This chain uses TRBV10-3 with TRBJ1-1; D unclear. The CDR3 loop spans 13 amino acids. Germline CDR1 ENHRY, CDR2 SYGVKD. CDR3 protein: CAIRQDMNTEAFF. As DNA, the CDR3 is TGTGCAATTCGGCAGGATATGAACACTGAAGCTTTCTTT.

The chain recombines TRBV29-1 with TRBJ2-2, with 12 bases fitting TRBD2. Germline V gene lookup returns CDR1 SQVTM and CDR2 ANQGSEA. This CDR3 has 15 amino acids. V dropped 7 bases and J dropped 7; count of bases not matched to a gene: 10. The DNA of the CDR3 is TGCAGCGCAACCGGACTAGCGGGAATTCACGGGGAGCTGTTTTTT. It codes for CSATGLAGIHGELFF.

The sample holds many counts of this clonotype. The chain has TRBV2 and TRBJ1-3, with a weak D call TRBD1 (5 bases). Germline CDR1 reads SNHLY; CDR2 reads FYNNEI. The CDR3 covers 14 residues. Trimming left V 9 bases short and J 2 bases short, with 14 bases between. The CDR3 DNA follows: TGTGCCAGTAAGACCGGGACCGCTGGAAACACCATATATTTT. This sequence encodes CASKTGTAGNTIYF.

This clonotype appeared many times. V and J are TRBV14 and TRBJ2-1; D is undetermined. Germline V CDR1 and CDR2: SGHDN, FVKESK. V shed 5 bases and J shed 10 bases, with 9 bases lying between them. The CDR3 is made up of 11 amino acids. CDR3 coding DNA: TGTGCCAGCAGCATCACCGGGGAGCAGTTCTTC. Translating it yields CASSITGEQFF.

In its sample, this clonotype was seen many times. The chain employs TRBV10-3 and TRBJ2-7, with D uncertain. This CDR3 is built from 13 residues. Trimming left V 2 bases short and J 5 bases short, with 10 bases between. Germline-derived CDR1 and CDR2 are ENHRY and SYGVKD. CDR3 amino acids: CAISETVKDEQYF. The CDR3 nucleotides read TGTGCCATCAGTGAGACAGTCAAGGACGAGCAGTACTTC.

Many counts were recorded for this clonotype. The chain employs TRBV10-3 and TRBJ2-7, with TRBD2 as a possible D gene (5 bases). Trimming cost V 2 bases and J 5 bases, with 10 bases left between them. The CDR3 is 13 residues long. The germline gives CDR1 ENHRY, CDR2 SYGVKD. This CDR3 reads CAISEEEVDEQYF. The CDR3 DNA reads TGTGCCATCAGTGAGGAGGAGGTCGACGAGCAGTACTTC.

The chain is built from TRBV4-3 and TRBJ2-3; D perhaps matches TRBD2 (5 bases). V gave up 2 bases and J gave up 5 bases, with 11 bases separating them. Per the germline V gene, CDR1 is LGHNA and CDR2 is YSLEER. CDR3 length: 14 residues. The CDR3 sequence: CASSQTGGGDTQYF. The CDR3 nucleotides are TGCGCCAGCAGCCAAACCGGAGGAGGAGATACGCAGTATTTT.